These 23 T cell receptor beta chains share one sample of origin, sequenced in a study of blood T cell repertoires in COVID-19 (dated by TCRdb to between 2020 and 2021). Library method: the immunoSEQ multiplex PCR assay. TCRdb carries this immuneACCESS record with in-frame sequences only. Its versions omit some clonotypes, under half of them owing to an unresolved V gene in the studies checked, with the rest unexplained. The sample table shows about 60,000 clones, and about four fifths are seen once. The top ten hold around 4% of the sample. Sequenced input: PBMCs or T cells enriched from blood (not recorded which). The receptors here all came from a woman aged 35 to 49 with acute COVID-19.

This clone has only one observation. The CDR3 DNA sequence: TGCGCCAGCAGCTTGGGCTTGCGGCAGAACTCTGGAAACACCATATATTTT. Its protein is CASSLGLRQNSGNTIYF. The chain uses TRBV5-1 and TRBJ1-3, with D unclear. The CDR3 consists of 17 residues. The V end lost 0 bases, the J end lost 0 bases, and 13 bases lay between the germline ends. CDR1 is SGHRS and CDR2 is YFSETQ in the germline V gene. Full variable domain (remainder filled in from reference TRBV5-1 and TRBJ1-3): KAGVTQTPRYLIKTRGQQVTLSCSPISGHRSVSWYQQTPGQGLQFLFEYFSETQRNKGNFPGRFSGRQFSNSRSEMNVSTLELGDSALYLCASSLGLRQNSGNTIYFGEGSWLTVV.

CDR3 protein: CASSQDLPGADYGYTF. CDR3 in DNA: TGTGCCAGCAGCCAAGATCTTCCTGGGGCTGACTATGGCTACACCTTC. The chain carries TRBV3-1 (or the pseudogene TRBV3-2) and TRBJ1-2, with D tentatively TRBD1 (5 bases). The CDR3 runs 16 residues. Germline values: CDR1 LGHDT, CDR2 YNNKEL (reference sequence). The germline V and J ends were trimmed by 0 bases and 3 bases, with 14 bases remaining between them.

The rearrangement joins TRBV2 to TRBJ2-5, with a weak D call TRBD2 (6 bases). Germline-derived CDR1 and CDR2 are SNHLY and FYNNEI. This CDR3 has 13 residues. Trimming shortened V by 8 bases and J by 5 bases, and 15 bases separated the two germline ends. CDR3 in DNA: TGTGCCAGCGGAGAGTGGGGAGGCGAGACCCAGTACTTC. This codes for CASGEWGGETQYF.

The chain combines TRBV28 with TRBJ2-1; 8 nucleotides match TRBD2. The CDR3 is 17 amino acids. CDR1 is MDHEN, CDR2 SYDVKM, per germline. V shed 3 bases, J shed 8 bases, and the junction held 15 bases outside the gene matches. The CDR3 sequence: CASSLEVAGGFFDEQFF. CDR3 nucleotides: TGTGCCAGCAGTTTGGAGGTTGCGGGAGGTTTTTTCGATGAGCAGTTCTTC.

The chain is built from TRBV3-1 (or the pseudogene TRBV3-2) and TRBJ1-3; no reliable D call. The germline gives CDR1 LGHDT, CDR2 YNNKEL (reference sequence). Trimming stripped 6 bases from V and 6 bases from J, with 15 bases between. The CDR3 is 14 residues long. Here the CDR3 reads CASRTQSRENTIYF. The DNA of the CDR3 is TGTGCCAGCAGGACTCAGAGTCGGGAAAACACCATATATTTT.

The V call is TRBV20-1, the J call TRBJ2-1, with D uncertain. Trimming cost V 2 bases and J 8 bases, with 7 bases left between them. Germline values: CDR1 DFQATT, CDR2 SNEGSKA (reference sequence). The length of the CDR3 is 11 residues. This CDR3 reads CSARSSDEQFF. The CDR3 coding sequence is TGCAGTGCTAGATCCAGTGATGAGCAGTTCTTC.

The rearrangement uses TRBV4-2 and TRBJ2-7, with 7 bases identical to TRBD2. The V and J ends lost 3 bases and 4 bases, in that order; junction bases with no gene match: 12. Germline assignment: CDR1 LGHNA and CDR2 YNFKEQ. This CDR3 has 16 residues. CDR3 nucleotides: TGTGCCAGCAGCCAGGGGGGGAGCGGGATTGTATACGAGCAGTACTTC. Amino acid sequence: CASSQGGSGIVYEQYF.

This chain links TRBV2 with TRBJ1-2; weak D call: TRBD1 (6 bases). Germline CDR1 SNHLY, CDR2 FYNNEI. Trimming took 7 bases from V and 5 from J, leaving 14 bases between them. The CDR3 is 13 amino acids. The CDR3 protein is CASIGQRDYGYTF. The CDR3 coding sequence is TGTGCCAGCATCGGACAGAGGGATTATGGCTACACCTTC.

The V and J genes are TRBV5-4 and TRBJ2-5; D is possibly TRBD2 (5 bases). Trimming shortened V by 0 bases and J by 9 bases, and 12 bases separated the two germline ends. The germline gives CDR1 SGHNT, CDR2 YYREEE (reference sequence). The CDR3 is 13 amino acids. This CDR3 is CASSLGSGMAQYF. In DNA form, the CDR3 reads TGTGCCAGCAGCTTGGGGTCCGGGATGGCCCAGTACTTC.

This clone was counted a single time. This chain connects TRBV28 to TRBJ1-1; 10 positions agree with TRBD1. The CDR3 consists of 15 residues. CDR1 is MDHEN and CDR2 is SYDVKM in the germline V gene. V lost 5 bases and J lost 4; bases outside the gene matches: 7. In DNA, the CDR3 is TGTGCCAGCAGTCTGGGACAGGGGAGGGGCACTGAAGCTTTCTTT. Translating it yields CASSLGQGRGTEAFF.

The J gene is TRBJ1-1, the V gene TRBV5-6; D possibly corresponds to TRBD1 (6 bases). The CDR3 runs 16 residues. The V gene's germline CDR1 is SGHDT and CDR2 YYEEEE. V lost 3 bases to trimming and J lost 0 bases, with 15 bases between them. This CDR3 reads CASSYLVGQLNTEAFF. The CDR3 DNA is TGTGCCAGCAGCTACCTGGTAGGACAGTTGAACACTGAAGCTTTCTTT.

This rearrangement joins TRBV10-2 to TRBJ1-6; D might be TRBD1 (6 bases). CDR1 and CDR2 (germline): WSHSY, SAAADI. The V gene lost 3 bases and the J gene lost 9 bases, with 12 bases spanning the gap. CDR3 length: 14 amino acids. CDR3 nucleotide sequence: TGCGCCAGCAGTGACCGGGGGGCACCTTCACCCCTCCACTTT. Translating it yields CASSDRGAPSPLHF.

CDR3 protein: CASSSALSGWGDEQYF. The CDR3, as DNA: TGTGCCAGCAGTTCGGCCCTAAGCGGGTGGGGCGACGAGCAGTACTTC. This chain connects TRBV28 to TRBJ2-7; perhaps TRBD2 as D (6 bases). The V end lost 4 bases, the J end lost 5 bases, and 21 bases lay between the germline ends. CDR3 length: 16 residues. The germline V gene has CDR1 MDHEN and CDR2 SYDVKM. Full variable domain (rest looked up from reference TRBV28 and TRBJ2-7): DVKVTQSSRYLVKRTGEKVFLECVQDMDHENMFWYRQDPGLGLRLIYFSYDVKMKEKGDIPEGYSVSREKKERFSLILESASTNQTSMYLCASSSALSGWGDEQYFGPGTRLTVT.

This chain joins TRBV12-3 or TRBV12-4 and TRBJ2-1, with TRBD2 matching over 8 bases. Losses at the gene ends were 11 bases for V and 4 bases for J; bases not matched to a gene: 1. The CDR3 totals 11 residues. CDR3 coding DNA: TGTGCCTCGGGGGGGTACAATGAGCAGTTCTTC. Translated, it gives CASGGYNEQFF.

The chain joins TRBV28 to TRBJ1-4; the D is unclear. Trimming cost V 5 bases and J 6 bases, with 13 bases left between them. The CDR3 consists of 14 residues. Germline V gene data show CDR1 as MDHEN and CDR2 as SYDVKM. In DNA, the CDR3 is TGTGCCAGCAGTATTCAACCCCGGGATGAAAAACTGTTTTTT. The encoded protein is CASSIQPRDEKLFF.

The rearrangement links TRBV9 to TRBJ2-3, with 8 bases fitting TRBD2. The J segment lost 5 bases and the V segment lost 3 bases, leaving 20 bases of the junction unmatched. Germline V CDR1 and CDR2: SGDLS, YYNGEE. CDR3 length equals 19 residues. CDR3 region: CASSGIPQDSGKVRDTQYF. The CDR3 nucleotides read TGTGCCAGCAGCGGGATTCCCCAGGATAGCGGGAAGGTTAGAGATACGCAGTATTTT.

The chain recombines TRBV28 with TRBJ1-2, with TRBD1 identical over 10 bases. The germline V gene encodes CDR1 MDHEN and CDR2 SYDVKM. The CDR3 has 18 residues. J was trimmed by 8 bases and V by 5 bases; bases with no gene match: 20. The CDR3 loop reads CASSQDFRLGQGKSGYTF. DNA of the CDR3: TGTGCCAGCAGTCAAGACTTTCGGTTGGGACAGGGGAAGTCGGGCTACACCTTC.

The rearrangement joins TRBV11-2 to TRBJ2-7; a weak D match, TRBD1 (5 bases). Germline values: CDR1 SGHAT, CDR2 FQNNGV. V was trimmed by 4 bases and J by 1 base, leaving 14 bases between them. This CDR3 has 15 residues. CDR3 in DNA: TGTGCCAGCAGCTCTGAAAGGGGTCGATCCTACGAGCAGTACGTC. This translates into CASSSERGRSYEQYV.

The V call is TRBV24-1, the J call TRBJ2-3; TRBD2 agrees at 10 bases. V was clipped by 3 bases and J by 2 bases; unmatched bases: 7. Germline CDR1 KGHDR, CDR2 SFDVKD. This CDR3 spans 17 amino acids. The DNA of the CDR3 is TGTGCCACCAGTGATGGGACTAGCGAGATCTACACAGATACGCAGTATTTT. It yields the protein CATSDGTSEIYTDTQYF.

The chain recombines TRBV13 with TRBJ1-1; the D gene is possibly TRBD1 (5 bases). This CDR3 contains 17 residues. Trimming shortened V by 0 bases and J by 6 bases, and 20 bases separated the two germline ends. CDR1 and CDR2 (germline): PRHDT, FYEKMQ (reference sequence). The CDR3 loop reads CASSLGLFREGRPEAFF. CDR3 sequence (DNA): TGTGCCAGCAGCTTAGGCCTTTTTCGGGAGGGGAGGCCTGAAGCTTTCTTT.

The V gene is TRBV2, the J gene TRBJ2-7; possibly TRBD2 for D (5 bases). Germline CDR1 SNHLY, CDR2 FYNNEI. Trimming pared 4 bases from V and 9 bases from J, leaving 16 bases between. CDR3 size: 13 residues. The CDR3 DNA follows: TGTGCCAGCAGTGGTGGACTGTCCTATACGCAGTACGTC. This encodes CASSGGLSYTQYV.

The chain employs TRBV5-8 and TRBJ1-3; TRBD1 aligns across 7 bases. The CDR3 runs to 15 residues. Germline V lookup: CDR1 SGHTS, CDR2 YDEGEE. Trimming removed 1 base from V and 2 bases from J; junction bases left unmatched: 3. Written as DNA, the CDR3 is TGTGCCAGCAGCTTGTTTCAGGGGGCTGGAAACACCATATATTTT. It encodes CASSLFQGAGNTIYF.

V gene TRBV11-2 combines with J gene TRBJ2-3, with 7 positions matching TRBD1. The CDR3 is 16 residues long. The V gene end was trimmed by 4 bases and the J gene end by 0 bases; junction bases not matched to a gene: 7. Germline CDR1 and CDR2: SGHAT and FQNNGV. This chain's CDR3 is CASSSRQGVSTDTQYF. The CDR3 DNA sequence: TGTGCCAGCAGCTCTCGACAGGGCGTTAGCACAGATACGCAGTATTTT.